Shown below are 23 T cell receptor beta chains from a single sample sequenced in a study of blood T cell repertoires in COVID-19. Sequenced by immunoSEQ multiplex PCR; TCRdb stores in-frame clones only, minus some. The sample has 50,000 to 75,000 clones, 87% seen once. Sequences were obtained from peripheral blood. The origin of the receptors is an elderly man in a cohort sampled during active COVID-19.

The rearrangement joins TRBV5-1 to TRBJ2-7, with 11 positions matching TRBD1. The CDR3 consists of 16 residues. CDR1 is SGHRS and CDR2 is YFSETQ in the germline V gene. V shed 2 bases, J shed 6 bases, and the junction held 10 bases outside the gene matches. The CDR3 here is CASSFLPSGQGAEQYF. In nucleotides, the CDR3 is TGCGCCAGCAGCTTCTTGCCTTCAGGACAGGGGGCCGAGCAGTACTTC. Variable domain in full (rest from reference TRBV5-1 and TRBJ2-7): KAGVTQTPRYLIKTRGQQVTLSCSPISGHRSVSWYQQTPGQGLQFLFEYFSETQRNKGNFPGRFSGRQFSNSRSEMNVSTLELGDSALYLCASSFLPSGQGAEQYFGPGTRLTVT.

CDR3 DNA: TGTGCCTGGGGGAGGGGGCATAATCAGCCCCAGCATTTT. Translated: CAWGRGHNQPQHF. The J gene is TRBJ1-5, the V gene TRBV30, with 7 bases that match TRBD1. This CDR3 has 13 amino acids. V gave up 5 bases and J gave up 4 bases; unmatched junction bases: 5. CDR1 is GTSNPN, CDR2 SVGIG, per germline (reference sequence).

The chain uses TRBV19 and TRBJ2-7; the D gene is possibly TRBD1 (5 bases). CDR1 is LNHDA, CDR2 SQIVND, per germline (reference sequence). CDR3 length: 13 amino acids. V gave up 5 bases and J gave up 0 bases, with 8 bases separating them. The CDR3, as DNA: TGTGCCAGTAGTGGGGCGTCCTCCTACGAGCAGTACTTC. It translates to CASSGASSYEQYF.

The chain combines TRBV19 with TRBJ1-5; 9 nucleotides line up with TRBD1. Germline CDR1 and CDR2: LNHDA and SQIVND (reference sequence). With V trimmed by 7 bases and J by 0 bases, 4 bases remained unmatched. CDR3 length: 15 amino acids. The CDR3 spells CASTRGQGSNQPQHF. The CDR3 DNA sequence: TGTGCCAGTACCAGGGGACAGGGTAGCAATCAGCCCCAGCATTTT.

The V gene is TRBV18, the J gene TRBJ1-2; tentatively, D is TRBD1 (6 bases). CDR1 and CDR2 (germline): KGHSH, LQKENI. Between the trimmed V and J ends, which lost 1 base and 8 bases, there was a span of 20 bases. The CDR3 covers 16 residues. The CDR3 here is CASSPRQDSLWSGYTF. CDR3 coding DNA: TGTGCCAGCTCACCACGCCAGGACAGCCTATGGTCGGGCTACACCTTC. Variable domain in full (rest from reference TRBV18 and TRBJ1-2): NAGVMQNPRHLVRRRGQEARLRCSPMKGHSHVYWYRQLPEEGLKFMVYLQKENIIDESGMPKERFSAEFPKEGPSILRIQQVVRGDSAAYFCASSPRQDSLWSGYTFGSGTRLTVV.

V and J are TRBV2 and TRBJ2-1; 7 positions agree with TRBD1. The CDR3 spans 15 residues. Trimming cost V 4 bases and J 7 bases; bases outside gene matches: 10. CDR1 and CDR2 from the germline V gene are SNHLY and FYNNEI. The CDR3 spells CASSGRGTEKNEQFF. CDR3 bases: TGTGCCAGCAGTGGTAGGGGGACAGAAAAGAATGAGCAGTTCTTC.

The chain couples TRBV5-4 to TRBJ2-1; 14 bases match TRBD2. V was clipped by 4 bases and J by 4 bases; unmatched bases: 4. The germline V gene has CDR1 SGHNT and CDR2 YYREEE (reference sequence). The CDR3 is 16 residues long. In nucleotides, the CDR3 is TGTGCCAGCAGCGGGACTAGCGGGGGAGCTTACAATGAGCAGTTCTTC. Translated, it gives CASSGTSGGAYNEQFF. Supplemented by reference TRBV5-4 and TRBJ2-1, the full variable domain reads ETGVTQSPTHLIKTRGQQVTLRCSSQSGHNTVSWYQQALGQGPQFIFQYYREEENGRGNFPPRFSGLQFPNYSSELNVNALELDDSALYLCASSGTSGGAYNEQFFGPGTRLTVL.

The chain carries TRBV24-1 and TRBJ2-3, with a tentative D call TRBD1 (8 bases). Trimming stripped 2 bases from V and 3 bases from J, with 14 bases between. There are 16 residues in the CDR3. CDR1 KGHDR and CDR2 SFDVKD come from the germline V gene. CDR3 bases: TGTGCCACCAGTGATTCCGGACAGGGAGGGACAGATACGCAGTATTTT. It yields the protein CATSDSGQGGTDTQYF.

This rearrangement joins TRBV30 to TRBJ1-1; 7 bases match TRBD1. Trimming at V came to 0 bases and at J to 5 bases, leaving 3 bases not matched to a gene. The V gene's germline CDR1 is GTSNPN and CDR2 SVGIG (reference sequence). The CDR3 is 13 residues long. CDR3 amino acids: CAWSVTGETEAFF. The CDR3 coding sequence is TGTGCCTGGAGTGTAACAGGGGAAACTGAAGCTTTCTTT.

This clone turned up a few times. The chain employs TRBV6-5 and TRBJ2-7, with TRBD2 as a possible D gene (6 bases). Germline CDR1 and CDR2: MNHEY and SVGAGI. The CDR3 runs 16 residues. V lost 4 bases and J lost 0, with 16 bases in between. The CDR3 coding sequence is TGTGCCAGCAGTTTATATCCCGGGACTGACTCCTACGAGCAGTACTTC. Protein: CASSLYPGTDSYEQYF.

The chain has TRBV4-1 and TRBJ1-2, with D tentatively TRBD1 (6 bases). The CDR3 is 15 residues long. Trimming took off 1 base at V and 8 bases at J, with 17 bases between the two ends. The germline CDR1 and CDR2 sequences are MGHRA and YSYEKL. The CDR3 coding sequence is TGCGCCAGCAGCCAAGGGTCCCAGGGGCGCGAGGGCTACACCTTC. Protein: CASSQGSQGREGYTF.

The rearrangement joins TRBV19 to TRBJ1-1; 7 bases align to TRBD1. Germline loops: CDR1 LNHDA, CDR2 SQIVND (reference sequence). CDR3 size: 13 residues. Trimming cost V 10 bases and J 0 bases; bases outside gene matches: 5. The CDR3 DNA reads TGTGCCACCATTGACAGGGTGAACACTGAAGCTTTCTTT. Residues: CATIDRVNTEAFF. The full variable domain, its missing parts supplied by reference TRBV19 and TRBJ1-1, is DGGITQSPKYLFRKEGQNVTLSCEQNLNHDAMYWYRQDPGQGLRLIYYSQIVNDFQKGDIAEGYSVSREKKESFPLTVTSAQKNPTAFYLCATIDRVNTEAFFGQGTRLTVV.

CDR3 in amino acids: CAWSGRGGLVSNQPQHF. As DNA, the CDR3 is TGTGCCTGGAGTGGAAGGGGAGGGTTAGTTAGCAATCAGCCCCAGCATTTT. The chain carries TRBV30 and TRBJ1-5; D is perhaps TRBD1 (5 bases). With 1 base removed from V and 0 bases from J, the gap between germline ends came to 16 bases. Germline V gene data show CDR1 as GTSNPN and CDR2 as SVGIG (reference sequence). This CDR3 is built from 17 residues.

This clone was seen only a few times. The rearrangement uses TRBV9 and TRBJ1-1, with no clear D. Trimming cost V 3 bases and J 4 bases, with 10 bases left between them. The germline CDR1 and CDR2 sequences are SGDLS and YYNGEE. CDR3 length: 13 amino acids. For the CDR3, the DNA is TGTGCCAGCAGCGGCCAGGCGGGCACTGAAGCTTTCTTT. The encoded protein is CASSGQAGTEAFF.

V and J are TRBV6-5 and TRBJ1-3; D perhaps matches TRBD1 (5 bases). V was pared by 4 bases and J by 0 bases, with 10 bases between. CDR3 length: 15 residues. Germline V gives CDR1 MNHEY, CDR2 SVGAGI. The CDR3 DNA reads as TGTGCCAGCAGTTCGCGGGGGTTCTCTGGAAACACCATATATTTT. It codes for CASSSRGFSGNTIYF.

This clone was seen just once. J is TRBJ2-5 and V is TRBV7-8; D call uncertain. This CDR3 is 12 amino acids long. V was pared by 5 bases and J by 1 base, with 5 bases between. The germline V gene has CDR1 SGHVS and CDR2 FQNEAQ. The CDR3 region is CASSPIQETQYF. The CDR3 DNA reads as TGTGCCAGCAGCCCTATCCAAGAGACCCAGTACTTC.

The rearrangement links TRBV6-5 to TRBJ2-5; D is perhaps TRBD2 (6 bases). Germline V lookup: CDR1 MNHEY, CDR2 SVGAGI. This CDR3 is built from 14 residues. Trimming stripped 2 bases from V and 1 base from J, with 8 bases between. CDR3: CASSYGRGQETQYF. In nucleotides, the CDR3 is TGTGCCAGCAGTTACGGGCGGGGCCAAGAGACCCAGTACTTC.

The chain recombines TRBV7-2 with TRBJ1-5, with 10 bases that match TRBD1. The CDR3 loop spans 16 amino acids. Germline V lookup: CDR1 SGHTA, CDR2 FQGNSA. J lost 7 bases, V lost 5 bases, and 11 bases had no gene match. CDR3 coding DNA: TGTGCCAGCAGCGATCGGGACAGGGGTAACGGGCAGCCCCAGCATTTT. It yields the protein CASSDRDRGNGQPQHF.

The rearrangement links TRBV19 to TRBJ2-5; TRBD2 agrees at 13 bases. The germline V gene has CDR1 LNHDA and CDR2 SQIVND (reference sequence). CDR3 length equals 17 residues. Trimming at V came to 4 bases and at J to 6 bases, leaving 11 bases not matched to a gene. CDR3 protein: CASSTSWTSGGTQTQYF. The CDR3 DNA is TGTGCCAGTAGTACCTCGTGGACTAGCGGGGGTACCCAGACCCAGTACTTC.

This chain connects TRBV5-1 to TRBJ2-3; 10 positions match TRBD1. The CDR3 is 16 residues long. V trimming: 4 bases; J trimming: 3 bases; junction bases outside the gene matches: 8. Germline V gives CDR1 SGHRS, CDR2 YFSETQ. The CDR3 sequence is CASSPGDRGQTDTQYF. CDR3 sequence (DNA): TGCGCCAGCAGCCCGGGGGACAGGGGACAGACAGATACGCAGTATTTT. Looking up the rest from reference TRBV5-1 and TRBJ2-3 gives the full variable domain: KAGVTQTPRYLIKTRGQQVTLSCSPISGHRSVSWYQQTPGQGLQFLFEYFSETQRNKGNFPGRFSGRQFSNSRSEMNVSTLELGDSALYLCASSPGDRGQTDTQYFGPGTRLTVL.

The chain employs TRBV4-1 and TRBJ2-1; 9 nucleotides match TRBD2. CDR1 is MGHRA and CDR2 is YSYEKL in the germline V gene. This CDR3 has 16 amino acids. With 0 bases clipped from V and 4 bases from J, the junction kept 4 bases outside the gene matches. In DNA, the CDR3 is TGCGCCAGCAGCCAAGAACAGCGGGGGGTATACAATGAGCAGTTCTTC. Its translation: CASSQEQRGVYNEQFF.

This chain joins TRBV3-1 (or the pseudogene TRBV3-2) and TRBJ1-2; D is unclear. The V gene lost 2 bases and the J gene lost 6 bases, with 10 bases spanning the gap. The germline V gene has CDR1 LGHDT and CDR2 YNNKEL (reference sequence). This CDR3 has 13 residues. The CDR3 DNA reads as TGTGCCAGCAGCCAATTCGAAAGAGATGGCTACACCTTC. It specifies CASSQFERDGYTF.

The genes are TRBV19 and TRBJ2-3, with TRBD1 matching over 9 bases. This CDR3 is built from 14 residues. From germline, CDR1 is LNHDA and CDR2 SQIVND (reference sequence). The J segment lost 5 bases and the V segment lost 6 bases, leaving 6 bases of the junction unmatched. The CDR3 sequence is CASSQDRGGDTQYF. DNA for the CDR3: TGTGCCAGTAGCCAGGACAGGGGAGGAGATACGCAGTATTTT.